This T cell receptor beta chain was sequenced during a study of cytotoxic CD8 clonotypes in ibrutinib-treated CLL (dated by TCRdb to about 2021). Background on the whole study: In this cohort, more than 14 patients were treatment-naive and some 10 were relapsed/refractory, while around 17 had unmutated IGHV. Of the roughly 90 participants in the trial, 25 to 30 had longitudinal samples available. Cryopreserved peripheral blood mononuclear cells were obtained before treatment, at response, and at either sustained remission or disease progression. Response samples were obtained after a median of 12 months of treatment, with a range of roughly 6 to 36 months. Samples averaged approximately 260,000 productive templates and tens of thousands of productive rearrangements. Partial responses were observed in 24 patients and complete responses in 2; after a median follow-up of around 68 months, remission was maintained in roughly 14 patients and progression was observed in some 12.

Cut back by 5 bases and 0 bases, the V and J ends lie 8 bases apart. CDR1 is given as PRHDT and CDR2 as FYEKMQ, both from the germline V gene (reference sequence). There are 15 amino acids in the CDR3, from cysteine to phenylalanine inclusive. Only the CDR3 DNA stays, 45 bases, in frame from base 1. For TCR beta library preparation, about 2.1 micrograms of genomic DNA were extracted from the cryopreserved PBMCs. Longitudinal blood samples from CLL patients on ibrutinib monotherapy were analyzed using high-throughput TCR beta sequencing. Patients were enrolled in a phase 2 open-label single-center ibrutinib monotherapy trial. Study-wide conclusions, independent of this receptor: Baseline clonality was found to be higher than that of age-matched healthy donors and was strongly correlated with circulating CD8+ T-cell counts. Public clonotypes were rare and either shrank or stayed stable during treatment, and the rise in clonality at ibrutinib response reflected expansion of private clonotypes. An increase in clonality was observed at ibrutinib response, with clonality remaining stable during sustained remission and falling back toward baseline at progression. Sampling times were not matched between patients in sustained remission and patients whose disease was progressing, and lymph node repertoires were not examined.

On a MiSeq, deep resolution sequencing aimed for a depth between 1 in 1 million and 1 in 200,000 T cells, with each clonotype covered 10x on average. The immunoSEQ hsTCRB Kit was used to generate the TCR beta libraries. The authors' analysis ran thus. The data were analyzed with ImmunoSEQ Analyzer and ImmunoSEQ Data Assistant, and V, D and J gene assignments followed IMGT definitions. Clonality, which ranges from 0 to 1, was calculated as one minus the normalized Shannon entropy of productive rearrangement frequencies. Only overrepresented clonotypes making up at least 0.05% of the repertoire of each patient were included in the public clonotype analysis. About twelve repertoires from age-matched healthy donors, obtained from immuneACCESS, served as clonality controls. TCRdb stores this immuneACCESS table with in-frame sequences only. Part of the clones is absent; in the studies checked, under half of the shortfall reflects unresolved V genes, and no reason is known for the rest. The V and J calls and clone size come from that table; D and trimming were worked out from the DNA. The sample table holds approximately 30,000 clones, of which around 60% were seen once. The ten largest clonotypes hold around 5% of the sample.

Regarding this clone: Which antigen it targets is not known. No base quality information exists; no much larger clone differs at one position.

The rearrangement joined TRBV13 to TRBJ1-6; a confident D gene designation cannot be given. The receptor's source is a human donor with chronic lymphocytic leukemia. Sequenced here: PBMCs, sampled before ibrutinib treatment. The CDR3 loop reads CASSPRSSYNSPLHF. The DNA reads TGTGCCAGCAGCCCGAGAAGCTCCTATAATTCACCCCTCCACTTT.